This T cell receptor (beta chain) was captured by sequencing in a study of beta chain features in type 1 diabetes. Expressed TCRB transcripts were sequenced because the entire RNA isolate underwent reverse transcription. The repertoire was sequenced with immunoSEQ multiplex PCR; TCRdb's copy has only in-frame clones and lacks some. The data hold around 360,000 clones, with roughly 12% observed a single time. Study-level results: Shorter templates may be favored by PCR, equally so in patients and controls. Shortening of TCRB CDR3s, moderate but significant, appeared in all four CD4+ subsets of Type 1 diabetes patients.

V gave up 5 bases and J gave up 5 bases, with 7 bases separating them. This CDR3 has 12 residues. Germline V gene sequence: CDR1 MDHEN, CDR2 SYDVKM. This clone was recorded a few times. Its antigen is not identified. The sample was naive CD4+ T cells from blood. The V call is TRBV28, the J call TRBJ2-1, with unresolved D. The TCR originated in a woman under 30 with type 1 diabetes. This CDR3 is CASSLANNEQFF. As DNA, the CDR3 is TGTGCCAGCAGTCTGGCCAACAATGAGCAGTTCTTC. The full variable domain, with the rest looked up from reference TRBV28 and TRBJ2-1, is DVKVTQSSRYLVKRTGEKVFLECVQDMDHENMFWYRQDPGLGLRLIYFSYDVKMKEKGDIPEGYSVSREKKERFSLILESASTNQTSMYLCASSLANNEQFFGPGTRLTVL.